This passage covers 32 T cell receptor beta chains from one sample sequenced in a study of cytomegalovirus exposure and HLA in healthy donors (dated by TCRdb to between 2016 and 2019). Receptors were amplified or captured by the immunoSEQ multiplex PCR assay. For the multiplex PCR, a mixture combining 60 forward primers for TCR Vbeta segments and 13 reverse primers for TCR Jbeta segments was used. TCRdb took this table from immuneACCESS and kept in-frame rearrangements with V and J called. Such tables lack part of the clones; where checked against another copy, unresolved V genes explain under half of the gap, and the rest is unexplained. Present in this sample are 90,000 to 150,000 clones, roughly 65% of which were seen just once. In total, the top ten clones hold 9% to 10% of the sample. The sequenced material came from PBMCs. Source of these receptors: a man aged 40-49 years in good health and CMV-seropositive.

This clone was picked up a small number of times. This rearrangement joins TRBV28 to TRBJ1-2; 7 bases fit TRBD1. Germline CDR1 reads MDHEN; CDR2 reads SYDVKM. V was clipped by 5 bases and J by 2 bases; unmatched bases: 5. The CDR3 consists of 14 residues. The CDR3 protein is CASSTIRGNYGYTF. The CDR3 nucleotides are TGTGCCAGCAGTACCATCAGGGGGAACTATGGCTACACCTTC.

The CDR3 sequence: CATPPGLAGSNEQFF. The CDR3 DNA is TGTGCCACGCCTCCGGGACTAGCGGGTTCCAATGAGCAGTTCTTC. This sequence joins TRBV7-9 and TRBJ2-1; 12 bases align to TRBD2. V shed 10 bases, J shed 6 bases, and the junction held 10 bases outside the gene matches. Germline lookup yields CDR1 SEHNR and CDR2 FQNEAQ (reference sequence). This CDR3 spans 15 amino acids. Full variable domain (remainder filled in from reference TRBV7-9 and TRBJ2-1): DTGVSQNPRHKITKRGQNVTFRCDPISEHNRLYWYRQTLGQGPEFLTYFQNEAQLEKSRLLSDRFSAERPKGSFSTLEIQRTEQGDSAMYLCATPPGLAGSNEQFFGPGTRLTVL.

The V gene is TRBV5-1, the J gene TRBJ2-1; D gene uncertain. V dropped 0 bases and J dropped 0 bases, with 10 bases sitting between them. Germline CDR1 is SGHRS and CDR2 is YFSETQ. The CDR3 totals 16 residues. CDR3 residues: CASSLGRASSYNEQFF. The CDR3 DNA reads TGCGCCAGCAGCTTGGGGCGAGCGAGCTCCTACAATGAGCAGTTCTTC.

V gene TRBV4-2 combines with J gene TRBJ2-4, with 8 bases that match TRBD2. Trimming cost V 4 bases and J 4 bases; bases outside gene matches: 3. This CDR3 is 14 amino acids long. Germline V gives CDR1 LGHNA, CDR2 YNFKEQ. This chain's CDR3 is CASSPEREKNIQYF. CDR3 in DNA: TGTGCCAGCAGCCCCGAGCGGGAGAAAAACATTCAGTACTTC.

The rearrangement joins TRBV7-9 to TRBJ2-7; no clear D gene. This CDR3 is built from 13 residues. V was pared by 4 bases and J by 3 bases, with 10 bases between. Germline loops: CDR1 SEHNR, CDR2 FQNEAQ (reference sequence). The CDR3 region is CASSSAPHYEQYF. The CDR3 nucleotides read TGTGCCAGCAGCTCAGCTCCCCACTACGAGCAGTACTTC.

This chain links TRBV7-2 with TRBJ2-7, with 9 bases lining up with TRBD1. The germline CDR1 and CDR2 sequences are SGHTA and FQGNSA. V lost 3 bases and J lost 4; bases outside the gene matches: 4. The CDR3 has 14 residues. The CDR3 region has the DNA TGTGCCAGCAGCTTGGGACAGGGTGGGTACGAGCAGTACTTC. It specifies CASSLGQGGYEQYF.

This clone has more than one count but fewer than ten. The chain recombines TRBV4-1 with TRBJ2-5; 8 bases align to TRBD1. CDR1 and CDR2 from the germline V gene are MGHRA and YSYEKL. The J segment lost 5 bases and the V segment lost 3 bases, leaving 5 bases of the junction unmatched. The length of the CDR3 is 14 residues. This CDR3 reads CASSHPDREETQYF. CDR3 nucleotides: TGCGCCAGCAGCCACCCGGACAGGGAGGAGACCCAGTACTTC.

The chain couples TRBV29-1 to TRBJ1-2, with 9 bases that match TRBD1. The V gene end was trimmed by 1 base and the J gene end by 4 bases; junction bases not matched to a gene: 4. Per the germline V gene, CDR1 is SQVTM and CDR2 is ANQGSEA. The CDR3 length is 14 residues. The CDR3 DNA reads TGCAGCGTTGAAGGGGGACAGGGTGTCTATGGCTACACCTTC. Translation gives CSVEGGQGVYGYTF.

The chain recombines TRBV9 with TRBJ2-3; 7 nucleotides agree with TRBD2. CDR1 SGDLS and CDR2 YYNGEE come from the germline V gene. The V gene end was trimmed by 0 bases and the J gene end by 6 bases; junction bases not matched to a gene: 16. CDR3 length: 18 residues. The CDR3 nucleotides are TGTGCCAGCAGCGTAGAAGGGTGGGAGCGGGGACCAGGGGATACGCAGTATTTT. Protein sequence: CASSVEGWERGPGDTQYF.

This chain uses TRBV6-6 with TRBJ2-3, with D tentatively TRBD1 (7 bases). Between the trimmed V and J ends, which lost 5 bases and 1 base, there was a span of 13 bases. Looked up from germline, CDR1 is MNHNY and CDR2 is SVGAGI (reference sequence). The CDR3 spans 15 residues. CDR3 amino acids: CASSRGGGGTDTQYF. The DNA of the CDR3 is TGTGCCAGCAGTCGAGGGGGCGGGGGCACAGATACGCAGTATTTT.

This rearrangement joins TRBV2 to TRBJ1-6; D may be TRBD1 (6 bases). The V gene's germline CDR1 is SNHLY and CDR2 FYNNEI. The CDR3 runs to 12 residues. Trimming took off 10 bases at V and 8 bases at J, with 12 bases between the two ends. The CDR3 nucleotides read TGTGCCACCAAACGACAGGATTCACCCCTCCACTTT. Its translation: CATKRQDSPLHF.

This clone has only a few counts. This rearrangement joins TRBV6-5 to TRBJ1-4, with TRBD1 matching 7 bases. CDR3 length: 14 residues. Looked up from germline, CDR1 is MNHEY and CDR2 is SVGAGI. V lost 5 bases to trimming and J lost 1 base; unmatched junction nucleotides: 1. CDR3 sequence (DNA): TGTGCCAGCAGTGACAGGGAAACTAATGAAAAACTGTTTTTT. Protein product: CASSDRETNEKLFF.

The genes are TRBV6-5 and TRBJ2-3, with 8 bases matching TRBD1. V was pared by 5 bases and J by 6 bases, with 7 bases of the junction left unmatched. The CDR3 loop spans 14 amino acids. Per germline, CDR1 MNHEY and CDR2 SVGAGI. The CDR3 nucleotides are TGTGCCAGCAGTCGGACAGGGTTTAGCGATACGCAGTATTTT. Its translation is CASSRTGFSDTQYF.

The sample holds one count of this clone. V and J are TRBV28 and TRBJ1-1, with 7 bases fitting TRBD1. The CDR3 loop spans 18 amino acids. Germline V lookup: CDR1 MDHEN, CDR2 SYDVKM. Germline trimming cut 6 bases from V and 0 bases from J; bases unmatched to any gene: 16. In DNA form, the CDR3 reads TGTGCCAGCAGACTGTATGGGACAGCTTACGGCATGAACACTGAAGCTTTCTTT. This encodes CASRLYGTAYGMNTEAFF.

The DNA of the CDR3 is TGTGCCAGCAGCTTGGGAGGGGGCATTACCGGGGAGCTGTTTTTT. Translated, it gives CASSLGGGITGELFF. The rearrangement joins TRBV5-4 to TRBJ2-2, with 7 bases identical to TRBD1. V gave up 0 bases and J gave up 5 bases; unmatched junction bases: 4. This CDR3 spans 15 amino acids. Germline CDR1 is SGHNT and CDR2 is YYREEE (reference sequence).

The count of this clone is one. The gene calls are TRBV30 and TRBJ2-7; 10 bases are a match to TRBD1. This CDR3 is built from 13 residues. The germline gives CDR1 GTSNPN, CDR2 SVGIG (reference sequence). V lost 1 base, J lost 6 bases, and 3 bases stayed unmatched. CDR3 protein: CAWSGQGALEQYF. CDR3 coding DNA: TGTGCCTGGAGTGGACAGGGGGCCCTCGAGCAGTACTTC.

The V and J genes are TRBV28 and TRBJ1-2, with D tentatively TRBD1 (5 bases). The ends were cut back, 6 bases at V and 4 bases at J, with 12 bases in the middle. This CDR3 is 13 amino acids long. CDR1 and CDR2 (germline): MDHEN, SYDVKM. The CDR3 DNA sequence: TGTGCCAGCAGATCAGGGTCGAGCTATGGCTACACCTTC. It translates to CASRSGSSYGYTF.

This clone has more than one count but fewer than ten. The rearrangement uses TRBV5-1 and TRBJ1-1; no clear D. This CDR3 spans 14 amino acids. Germline V gene sequence: CDR1 SGHRS, CDR2 YFSETQ. V gave up 4 bases and J gave up 0 bases, with 10 bases separating them. CDR3 sequence (DNA): TGCGCCAGCAGCATCGGGTCCCTGAACACTGAAGCTTTCTTT. Protein: CASSIGSLNTEAFF.

V is TRBV19 and J is TRBJ1-2; D unresolved. Germline CDR1 is LNHDA and CDR2 is SQIVND (reference sequence). The CDR3 has 13 residues. Trimming removed 5 bases at V and 8 bases at J, with 15 bases between. CDR3 DNA sequence: TGTGCCAGTAGTTTGAGGGAGGCAGACGGCTACACCTTC. Translating it yields CASSLREADGYTF. Filled out from reference TRBV19 and TRBJ1-2, the complete variable domain reads DGGITQSPKYLFRKEGQNVTLSCEQNLNHDAMYWYRQDPGQGLRLIYYSQIVNDFQKGDIAEGYSVSREKKESFPLTVTSAQKNPTAFYLCASSLREADGYTFGSGTRLTVV.

This chain uses TRBV28 with TRBJ1-5; 9 nucleotides line up with TRBD1. Germline assignment: CDR1 MDHEN and CDR2 SYDVKM. This CDR3 is built from 16 residues. V lost 5 bases to trimming and J lost 6 bases; unmatched junction nucleotides: 11. For the CDR3, the DNA is TGTGCCAGCAGTCCCCCGGGACAGGGAAGAAGTCAGCCCCAGCATTTT. Amino acid sequence: CASSPPGQGRSQPQHF.

The V and J genes are TRBV5-1 and TRBJ2-5; 10 bases map to TRBD2. The V gene end was trimmed by 0 bases and the J gene end by 5 bases; junction bases not matched to a gene: 7. CDR3 length: 16 residues. Germline loops: CDR1 SGHRS, CDR2 YFSETQ. The CDR3 DNA sequence: TGCGCCAGCAGCTTGGTGGCTAGCGGGAGTGGGGAGACCCAGTACTTC. Its translation is CASSLVASGSGETQYF.

This sequence joins TRBV27 and TRBJ2-3; D might be TRBD2 (6 bases). Germline V lookup: CDR1 MNHEY, CDR2 SMNVEV (reference sequence). This CDR3 comprises 15 residues. Trimming took 7 bases from V and 2 from J, leaving 16 bases between them. The CDR3 coding sequence is TGTGCCAGCAACCCGAGGAGGGTTGCCACAGATACGCAGTATTTT. This sequence encodes CASNPRRVATDTQYF.

The gene calls are TRBV5-1 and TRBJ1-2; 9 bases map to TRBD1. CDR1 is SGHRS, CDR2 YFSETQ, per germline. With V trimmed by 4 bases and J by 7 bases, 8 bases remained unmatched. This CDR3 contains 14 residues. The CDR3 here is CASSIGQGLSGYTF. The DNA for the CDR3 is TGCGCCAGCAGCATAGGACAGGGGTTGAGTGGCTACACCTTC.

The J gene is TRBJ2-2, the V gene TRBV19; 7 bases line up with TRBD1. V lost 5 bases to trimming and J lost 6 bases; unmatched junction nucleotides: 9. CDR1 and CDR2 from the germline V gene are LNHDA and SQIVND (reference sequence). CDR3 length: 15 residues. The CDR3 region is CASSFPQGWPGELFF. The CDR3 region has the DNA TGTGCCAGTAGTTTTCCACAGGGGTGGCCCGGGGAGCTGTTTTTT.

The chain employs TRBV5-1 and TRBJ2-7; D is possibly TRBD2 (5 bases). The CDR3 length is 13 residues. CDR1 and CDR2 (germline): SGHRS, YFSETQ. V lost 0 bases and J 6 bases, leaving 10 bases between the germline ends. CDR3 protein: CASSLASEAEQYF. CDR3 DNA: TGCGCCAGCAGCTTGGCCTCGGAGGCCGAGCAGTACTTC.

The chain's CDR3 is CASSEMEEWGYGYTF. The CDR3 DNA reads TGTGCCAGCAGTGAAATGGAGGAATGGGGCTATGGCTACACCTTC. V and J are TRBV2 and TRBJ1-2; no definite D call. The V end was cut by 2 bases, the J end by 4 bases, with 14 bases between. The CDR3 totals 15 residues. In germline, CDR1 is SNHLY, CDR2 FYNNEI.

This chain joins TRBV11-2 and TRBJ2-2; 7 nucleotides align to TRBD1. CDR1 and CDR2 from the germline V gene are SGHAT and FQNNGV. CDR3 length: 18 residues. V lost 5 bases and J lost 6; bases outside the gene matches: 18. The CDR3 is CASSPSIQRGRVPGELFF. For the CDR3, the DNA is TGTGCCAGCAGCCCTAGCATTCAAAGGGGGCGAGTTCCCGGGGAGCTGTTTTTT.

V gene TRBV7-9 combines with J gene TRBJ2-7; D is unclear. Deletions cut 2 bases from V and 3 bases from J, with 5 bases between. The germline gives CDR1 SEHNR, CDR2 FQNEAQ (reference sequence). CDR3 size: 12 residues. The CDR3 nucleotides read TGTGCCAGCAGCTTATCCATCTACGAGCAGTACTTC. Translation: CASSLSIYEQYF.

As for this clone: This sequence is one base from a far larger clone and is likely a read error. The CDR3 DNA sequence: TGTGCCAGCAGCTTAGACAGGGCTGGAAACACCATATATTTT. Amino acid sequence: CASSLDRAGNTIYF. The chain links TRBV5-4 to TRBJ1-3, with 7 nucleotides matching TRBD1. The CDR3 length is 14 residues. Germline CDR1 is SGHNT and CDR2 is YYREEE (reference sequence). J gave up 2 bases and V 2 bases, and 1 base lay outside the gene matches.

V gene TRBV6-4 combines with J gene TRBJ1-2; 7 nucleotides align to TRBD1. CDR1 and CDR2 from the germline V gene are MRHNA and SNTAGT. V dropped 5 bases and J dropped 0; count of bases not matched to a gene: 6. This CDR3 contains 15 residues. CDR3 sequence (DNA): TGTGCCAGCAGTTTTGACAGGGATTCTAACTATGGCTACACCTTC. Translated: CASSFDRDSNYGYTF.

The chain employs TRBV7-8 and TRBJ1-2, with TRBD1 matching over 7 bases. Germline CDR1 reads SGHVS; CDR2 reads FQNEAQ. The CDR3 totals 14 residues. J gave up 7 bases and V 4 bases, and 9 bases lay outside the gene matches. DNA for the CDR3: TGTGCCAGCAGCTCGACAGGGTGGGAAAGTGGCTACACCTTC. Translation gives CASSSTGWESGYTF.

The V and J genes are TRBV10-2 and TRBJ2-7, with TRBD1 identical over 8 bases. Germline lookup yields CDR1 WSHSY and CDR2 SAAADI. The ends lost 6 bases at V and 2 bases at J; junction bases unmatched: 12. This CDR3 is 16 amino acids long. Written as DNA, the CDR3 is TGCGCCAGCAGAGGAAGTCCCGGGACAGGTACCTACGAGCAGTACTTC. It yields the protein CASRGSPGTGTYEQYF.